The clone carrying this TCR beta chain occurred once. The data are from a study of blood T cell repertoires in COVID-19. The assay was immunoSEQ multiplex PCR, and TCRdb's table has in-frame clones only and misses some. The sample has fewer than 300,000 clones, 65% to 90% seen once. This clonotype originated in a man aged 18-30 years who had recovered from COVID-19. The sequencing sample was made of PBMCs or T cells enriched from blood (not recorded which).

CDR3 in DNA: TGTGCCACCAGTGATTTTTTCCTCTGCGCTAATGAAAAACTGTTTTTT. It translates to CATSDFFLCANEKLFF. The rearrangement links TRBV24-1 to TRBJ1-4; D gene uncertain. Germline lookup yields CDR1 KGHDR and CDR2 SFDVKD. The CDR3 has 16 residues. V lost 1 base, J lost 3 bases, and 11 bases lay in between.